This T cell receptor (beta chain) was identified in a study of blood T cell repertoires in COVID-19. For the study at large: Material from acute and convalescent COVID-19 was sourced from the United States, Italy and Spain.

The J segment lost 6 bases and the V segment lost 5 bases, leaving 8 bases of the junction unmatched. Germline loops: CDR1 MNHEY, CDR2 SMNVEV (reference sequence). The CDR3 extends over 14 amino acids. Libraries were prepared by immunoSEQ multiplex PCR; TCRdb keeps only in-frame clonotypes and omits some of them. The sample has fewer than 300,000 clones, 70% to 90% seen once. A Seattle source enrolled patients during active infection and followed them longitudinally. Sequenced material: peripheral blood. This clonotype was obtained from a man between 45 and 60 years old with COVID-19, enrolled during active disease. This chain connects TRBV27 to TRBJ2-7; 9 nucleotides align to TRBD2. CDR3 protein: CASSIGTSWSEQYF. CDR3 nucleotide sequence: TGTGCCAGCAGTATCGGGACTAGCTGGTCCGAGCAGTACTTC.